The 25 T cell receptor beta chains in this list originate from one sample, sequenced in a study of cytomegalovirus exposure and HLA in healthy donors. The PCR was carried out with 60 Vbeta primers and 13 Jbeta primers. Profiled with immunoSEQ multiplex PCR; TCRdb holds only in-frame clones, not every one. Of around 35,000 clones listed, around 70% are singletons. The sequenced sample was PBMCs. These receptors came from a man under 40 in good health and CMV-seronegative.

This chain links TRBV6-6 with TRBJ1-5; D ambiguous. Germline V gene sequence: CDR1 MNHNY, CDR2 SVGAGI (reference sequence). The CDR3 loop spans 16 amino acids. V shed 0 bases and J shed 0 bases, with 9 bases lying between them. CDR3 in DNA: TGTGCCAGCAGTTACTCGGGAGGAAATAGCAATCAGCCCCAGCATTTT. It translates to CASSYSGGNSNQPQHF.

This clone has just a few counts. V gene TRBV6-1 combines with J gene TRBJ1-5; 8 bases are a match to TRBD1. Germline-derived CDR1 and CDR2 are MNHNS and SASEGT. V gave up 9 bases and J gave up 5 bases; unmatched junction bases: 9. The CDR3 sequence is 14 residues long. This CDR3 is CASTSGQGDQPQHF. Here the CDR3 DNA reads TGTGCCAGTACGAGTGGACAGGGCGATCAGCCCCAGCATTTT.

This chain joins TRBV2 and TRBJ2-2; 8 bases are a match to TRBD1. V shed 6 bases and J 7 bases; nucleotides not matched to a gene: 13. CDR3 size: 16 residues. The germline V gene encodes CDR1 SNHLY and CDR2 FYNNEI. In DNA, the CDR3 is TGTGCCAGCAGACCCAGGAGGACAGGGCATAACGGGGAGCTGTTTTTT. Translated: CASRPRRTGHNGELFF. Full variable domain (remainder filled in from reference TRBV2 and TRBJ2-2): EPEVTQTPSHQVTQMGQEVILRCVPISNHLYFYWYRQILGQKVEFLVSFYNNEISEKSEIFDDQFSVERPDGSNFTLKIRSTKLEDSAMYFCASRPRRTGHNGELFFGEGSRLTVL.

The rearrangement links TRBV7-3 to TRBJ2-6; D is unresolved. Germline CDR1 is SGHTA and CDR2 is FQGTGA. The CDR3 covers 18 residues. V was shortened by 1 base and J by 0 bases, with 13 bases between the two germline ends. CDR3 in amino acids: CASSLMAPGSSGANVLTF. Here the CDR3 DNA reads TGTGCCAGCAGCTTAATGGCACCAGGTTCCTCTGGGGCCAACGTCCTGACTTTC. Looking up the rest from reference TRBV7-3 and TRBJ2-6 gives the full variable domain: GAGVSQTPSNKVTEKGKYVELRCDPISGHTALYWYRQSLGQGPEFLIYFQGTGAADDSGLPNDRFFAVRPEGSVSTLKIQRTERGDSAVYLCASSLMAPGSSGANVLTFGAGSRLTVL.

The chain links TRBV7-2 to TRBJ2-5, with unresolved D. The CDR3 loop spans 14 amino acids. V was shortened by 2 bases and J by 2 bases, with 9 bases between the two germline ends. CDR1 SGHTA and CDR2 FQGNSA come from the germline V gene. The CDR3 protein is CASSLIRTQETQYF. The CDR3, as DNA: TGTGCCAGCAGCTTAATCCGCACACAAGAGACCCAGTACTTC.

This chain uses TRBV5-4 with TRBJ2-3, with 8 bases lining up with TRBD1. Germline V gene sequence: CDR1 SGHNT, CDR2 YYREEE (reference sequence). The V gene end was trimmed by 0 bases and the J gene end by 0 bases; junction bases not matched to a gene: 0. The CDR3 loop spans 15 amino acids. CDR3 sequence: CASSLDRGSTDTQYF. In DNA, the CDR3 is TGTGCCAGCAGCTTGGACAGGGGGAGCACAGATACGCAGTATTTT.

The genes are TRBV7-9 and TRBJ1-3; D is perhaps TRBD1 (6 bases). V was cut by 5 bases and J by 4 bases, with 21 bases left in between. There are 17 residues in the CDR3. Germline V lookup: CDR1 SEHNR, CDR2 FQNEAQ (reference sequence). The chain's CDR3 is CASSHKRGGHEGNTIYF. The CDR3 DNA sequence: TGTGCCAGCAGCCACAAACGGGGGGGGCATGAAGGAAACACCATATATTTT.

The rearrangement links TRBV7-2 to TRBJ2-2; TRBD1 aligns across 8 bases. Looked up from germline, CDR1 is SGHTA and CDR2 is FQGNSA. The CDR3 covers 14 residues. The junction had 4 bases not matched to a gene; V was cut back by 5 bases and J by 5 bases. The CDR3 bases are TGTGCCAGCAGCCCTAGACAGGGGACCGGGGAGCTGTTTTTT. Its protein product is CASSPRQGTGELFF.

The chain's CDR3 is CASSLNGYTF. In DNA, the CDR3 is TGTGCCAGCAGCCTTAATGGCTACACCTTC. The chain is built from TRBV5-4 and TRBJ1-2; D unclear. The V end was cut by 4 bases, the J end by 6 bases, with 4 bases between. Germline V gene sequence: CDR1 SGHNT, CDR2 YYREEE (reference sequence). CDR3 length: 10 amino acids.

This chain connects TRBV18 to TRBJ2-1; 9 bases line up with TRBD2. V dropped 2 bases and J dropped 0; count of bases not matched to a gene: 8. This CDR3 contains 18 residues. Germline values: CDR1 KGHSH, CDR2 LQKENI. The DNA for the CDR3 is TGTGCCAGCTCACCAGGGGGACTAGCCCTAAGCTCCTACAATGAGCAGTTCTTC. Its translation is CASSPGGLALSSYNEQFF.

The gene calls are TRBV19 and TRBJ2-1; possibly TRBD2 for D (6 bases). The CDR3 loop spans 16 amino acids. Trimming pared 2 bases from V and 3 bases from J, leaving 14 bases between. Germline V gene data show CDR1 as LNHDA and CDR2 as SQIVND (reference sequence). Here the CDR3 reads CASSIRVGGLYNEQFF. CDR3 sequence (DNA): TGTGCCAGTAGTATACGTGTAGGAGGGCTCTACAATGAGCAGTTCTTC.

CDR3 in DNA: TGTGCCAGCAGCTTGGGACAGGGGGCGATGAACACTGAAGCTTTCTTT. This encodes CASSLGQGAMNTEAFF. The chain carries TRBV13 and TRBJ1-1, with TRBD1 matching 12 bases. The junction had 2 bases not matched to a gene; V was cut back by 3 bases and J by 0 bases. The CDR3 extends over 16 amino acids. Germline loops: CDR1 PRHDT, CDR2 FYEKMQ (reference sequence).

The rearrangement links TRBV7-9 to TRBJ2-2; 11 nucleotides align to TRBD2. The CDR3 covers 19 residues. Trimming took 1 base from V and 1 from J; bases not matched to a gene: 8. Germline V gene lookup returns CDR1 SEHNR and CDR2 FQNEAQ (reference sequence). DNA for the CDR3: TGTGCCAGCAGCTTAGGGGTGGGACTAGCGGACCGGAACACCGGGGAGCTGTTTTTT. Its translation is CASSLGVGLADRNTGELFF.

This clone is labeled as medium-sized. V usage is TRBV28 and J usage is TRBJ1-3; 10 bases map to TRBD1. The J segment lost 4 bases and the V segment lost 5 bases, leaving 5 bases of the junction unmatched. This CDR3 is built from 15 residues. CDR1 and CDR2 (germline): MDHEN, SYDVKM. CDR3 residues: CASSRQGAKGNTIYF. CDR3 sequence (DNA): TGTGCCAGCAGTCGACAGGGGGCGAAAGGAAACACCATATATTTT.

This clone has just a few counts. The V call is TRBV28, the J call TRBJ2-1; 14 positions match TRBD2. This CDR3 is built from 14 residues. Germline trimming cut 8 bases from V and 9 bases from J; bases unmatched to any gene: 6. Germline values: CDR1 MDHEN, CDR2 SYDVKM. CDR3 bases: TGTGCCAGCCAAAGACTAGCGGGAGGGCGTGAGCAGTTCTTC. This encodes CASQRLAGGREQFF.

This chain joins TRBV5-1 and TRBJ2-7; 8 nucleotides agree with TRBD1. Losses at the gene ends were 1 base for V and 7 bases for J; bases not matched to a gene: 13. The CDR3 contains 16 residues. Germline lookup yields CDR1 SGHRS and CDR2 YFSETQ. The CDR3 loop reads CASSLYPLAGGREQYF. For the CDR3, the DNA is TGCGCCAGCAGCTTGTATCCGTTAGCAGGGGGCAGAGAGCAGTACTTC.

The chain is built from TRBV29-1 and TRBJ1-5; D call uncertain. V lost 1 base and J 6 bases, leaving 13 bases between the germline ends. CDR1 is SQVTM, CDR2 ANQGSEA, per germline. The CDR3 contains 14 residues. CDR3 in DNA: TGCAGCGTTGAAGCCCTATTGGGAGGTCAGCCCCAGCATTTT. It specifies CSVEALLGGQPQHF.

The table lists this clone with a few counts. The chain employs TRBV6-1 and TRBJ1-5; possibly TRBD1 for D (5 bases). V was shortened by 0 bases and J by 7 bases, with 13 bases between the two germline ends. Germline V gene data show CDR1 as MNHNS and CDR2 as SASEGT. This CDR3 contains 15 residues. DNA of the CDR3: TGTGCCAGCAGTGAAGCGGACAACCCTTGGCAGCCCCAGCATTTT. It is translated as CASSEADNPWQPQHF.

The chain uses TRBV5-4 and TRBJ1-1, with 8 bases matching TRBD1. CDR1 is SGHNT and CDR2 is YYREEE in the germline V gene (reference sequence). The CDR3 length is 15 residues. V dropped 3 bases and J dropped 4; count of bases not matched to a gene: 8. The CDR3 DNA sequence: TGTGCCAGCAGCTGGACAGGGAAGGAGGGCACTGAAGCTTTCTTT. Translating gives CASSWTGKEGTEAFF.

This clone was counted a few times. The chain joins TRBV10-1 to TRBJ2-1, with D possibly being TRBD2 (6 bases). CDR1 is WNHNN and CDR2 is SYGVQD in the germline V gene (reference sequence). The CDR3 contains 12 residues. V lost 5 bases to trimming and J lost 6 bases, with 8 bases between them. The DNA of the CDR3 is TGCGCCAGCAGTCAGACTAGCAATGAGCAGTTCTTC. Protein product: CASSQTSNEQFF.

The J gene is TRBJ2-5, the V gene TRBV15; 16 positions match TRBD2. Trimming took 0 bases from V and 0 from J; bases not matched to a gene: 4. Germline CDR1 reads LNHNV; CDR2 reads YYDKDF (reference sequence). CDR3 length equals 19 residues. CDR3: CATSRDGGLAGGYQETQYF. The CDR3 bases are TGTGCCACCAGCAGAGATGGGGGACTAGCGGGGGGGTACCAAGAGACCCAGTACTTC.

CDR3 DNA sequence: TGTGCCAGCAACCTCACAGGACAGGGCGGACAGCCCCAGCATTTT. Residues: CASNLTGQGGQPQHF. This chain connects TRBV7-8 to TRBJ1-5, with 8 bases lining up with TRBD1. CDR1 and CDR2 (germline): SGHVS, FQNEAQ. J lost 7 bases, V lost 7 bases, and 12 bases had no gene match. The CDR3 totals 15 residues.

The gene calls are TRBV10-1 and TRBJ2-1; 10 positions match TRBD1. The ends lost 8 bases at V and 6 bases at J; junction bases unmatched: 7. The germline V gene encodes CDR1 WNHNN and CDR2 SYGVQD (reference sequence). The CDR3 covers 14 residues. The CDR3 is CASSPGQGPNEQFF. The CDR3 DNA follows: TGCGCCAGCTCACCGGGACAGGGGCCCAATGAGCAGTTCTTC.

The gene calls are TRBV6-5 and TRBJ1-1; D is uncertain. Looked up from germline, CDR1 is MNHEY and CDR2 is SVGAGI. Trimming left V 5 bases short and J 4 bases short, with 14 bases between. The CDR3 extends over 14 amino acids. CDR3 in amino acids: CASSTARETTEAFF. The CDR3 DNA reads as TGTGCCAGCAGTACAGCTCGGGAGACCACTGAAGCTTTCTTT.

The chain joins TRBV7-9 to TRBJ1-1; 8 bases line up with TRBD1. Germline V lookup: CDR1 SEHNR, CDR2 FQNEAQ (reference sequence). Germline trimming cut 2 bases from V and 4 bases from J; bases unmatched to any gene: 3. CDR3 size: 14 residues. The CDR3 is CASSLSTGGTEAFF. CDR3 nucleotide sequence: TGTGCCAGCAGCTTATCAACAGGGGGCACTGAAGCTTTCTTT.